Listed below are T cell receptor beta chains from one sample, sequenced in a study of CD8+ T cells in alopecia areata. Assay: immunoSEQ multiplex PCR; the TCRdb copy retains only in-frame clones and omits some. This table has roughly 150,000 clones, around 86% appearing once. The sequencing used CD8+ T cells sorted from blood, collected at week 0. These receptors came from a human donor with alopecia areata. The CDR3 runs from the conserved cysteine through the conserved F or W. A D gene is named only where the DNA matches it firmly. Size values are once, few and many counts, or a class for expanded clones, and some rows have none.

TRBD2	.	TRBJ2-1	TRBV29-1	TGCAGCGTTGAGGTAGCGGGGGTGTTATACAATGAGCAGTTCTTC	CSVEVAGVLYNEQFF
.	.	TRBJ2-7	TRBV4-2	TGTGCCAGCAGCCAAGTGGGAGAATATGGCGAGCAGTACTTC	CASSQVGEYGEQYF
.	.	TRBJ2-5	TRBV29-1	TGCAGCGTTGAAGCAGAAAACGGGGAGACCCAGTACTTC	CSVEAENGETQYF
.	.	TRBJ2-7	TRBV27	TGTGCCAGCAGTTTATCGGGGGACGGGACGACCTACGAGCAGTACTTC	CASSLSGDGTTYEQYF
.	.	TRBJ2-7	TRBV27	TGTGCCAGCAGTGGGGATACGCGGGAGCAGTACTTC	CASSGDTREQYF
.	.	TRBJ1-2	TRBV5-1	TGCGCCAGCAGCTTGGGAAGTGGTGGAGATGGCTACACCTTC	CASSLGSGGDGYTF
TRBD1	.	TRBJ2-2	TRBV13	TGTGCCAGCAGCTCCTCCTTGGGACAGGGTCGTAAAAGGGAGCTGTTTTTT	CASSSSLGQGRKRELFF
.	.	TRBJ2-6	TRBV13	TGTGCCAGCAGCCCGGGGACGGGGGTCGGGGCCAACGTCCTGACTTTC	CASSPGTGVGANVLTF
TRBD2	.	TRBJ2-1	TRBV2	TGTGCCACCACGGGTCTAGCGGGTATAATCTCCTACAATGAGCAGTTCTTC	CATTGLAGIISYNEQFF
.	.	TRBJ2-1	TRBV29-1	TGCAGCGTCTATGGGGTAGGCTCCTACAATGAGCAGTTCTTC	CSVYGVGSYNEQFF
.	.	TRBJ2-7	TRBV29-1	TGCAGCGTGATGGACGGTAGCTCCTACGAGCAGTACTTC	CSVMDGSSYEQYF
TRBD2	.	TRBJ2-5	TRBV13	TGTGCCAGCAGCCAAATTAGCGGGAGGGAGACCCAGTACTTC	CASSQISGRETQYF
TRBD1	once	TRBJ2-1	TRBV27	TGTGCCAGCAGCATCGGGACAGGGGGCAGTGAGCAGTTCTTC	CASSIGTGGSEQFF
.	.	TRBJ2-2	TRBV19	TGTGCCAGTAGTATAGTCCAGGGGACCGGGGAGCTGTTTTTT	CASSIVQGTGELFF
TRBD1	.	TRBJ2-3	TRBV6-1	TGTGCCAGCAGTGAAGGGACAGGGGGCCCAGATACGCAGTATTTT	CASSEGTGGPDTQYF
.	.	TRBJ1-3	TRBV19	TGTGCCAGTAGTATCGTGGAGCTCGTCTCTGGAAACACCATATATTTT	CASSIVELVSGNTIYF
TRBD1	.	TRBJ1-4	TRBV12-5	TGTGCTAGTGGTCCGGGACAGCGGGGGGAAAAACTGTTTTTT	CASGPGQRGEKLFF
.	.	TRBJ2-7	TRBV10-3	TGTGCCATCAGTGAGGACAGCTACGAGCAGTACTTC	CAISEDSYEQYF
TRBD1	.	TRBJ2-1	TRBV4-1	TGCGCCAGCAGCCAAGAGGACAGGGGATCAAGAGGCGAGCAGTTCTTC	CASSQEDRGSRGEQFF
.	.	TRBJ2-1	TRBV6-6	TGTGCCAGCAGCACCCCCGGGCCATACAATGAGCAGTTCTTC	CASSTPGPYNEQFF
.	.	TRBJ2-2	TRBV29-1	TGCAGCGTTGAGGGAGACCTAGGCGCCGGGGAGCTGTTTTTT	CSVEGDLGAGELFF
.	.	TRBJ2-7	TRBV7-9	TGTGCCAGCAGCTTCCCGGATTCCTACGAGCAGTACTTC	CASSFPDSYEQYF
.	.	TRBJ2-1	TRBV29-1	TGCAGCGTCGGACCCCCGGGCAATGAGCAGTTCTTC	CSVGPPGNEQFF
.	.	TRBJ2-7	TRBV7-9	TGTGCCAGCAGCTCTGGGCCCCGGGGGGCTAACTACGAGCAGTACTTC	CASSSGPRGANYEQYF
.	.	TRBJ1-1	TRBV29-1	TGCAGCGCGAGATTCCATCTGAACACTGAAGCTTTCTTT	CSARFHLNTEAFF
.	.	TRBJ2-7	TRBV29-1	TGCAGCGTTGAAGCAATAACAAACACCTACGAGCAGTACTTC	CSVEAITNTYEQYF
.	.	TRBJ2-6	TRBV7-9	TGTGCCAGCAGCTCGCTAGGGGGCGCGGGAGAAGCTGGGGCCAACGTCCTGACTTTC	CASSSLGGAGEAGANVLTF
TRBD1	once	TRBJ1-2	TRBV11-2	TGTGCCAGCAGTTACTTCACAGGGGATGGTGGCTACACCTTC	CASSYFTGDGGYTF
.	.	TRBJ2-7	TRBV28	TGTGCCAGCAGTCCCCGAAGACGGGTACAGTACTTC	CASSPRRRVQYF
.	.	TRBJ2-7	TRBV27	TGTGCCAGCAGTTTATTAACAGGGAGCTCCTACGAGCAGTACTTC	CASSLLTGSSYEQYF
TRBD1	.	TRBJ2-7	TRBV10-3	TGTGCCATCAGTGGGCGAGGGGACAGTCCCTACGAGCAGTACTTC	CAISGRGDSPYEQYF
TRBD1	once	TRBJ2-7	TRBV10-3	TGTGCCAGCAGTTGGGGACAGAACTCCTACGAGCAGTACTTC	CASSWGQNSYEQYF
.	.	TRBJ1-1	TRBV27	TGTGCCAGCAGTTTATCTATCGGTACCACTGAAGCTTTCTTT	CASSLSIGTTEAFF
.	.	TRBJ2-3	TRBV9	TGTGCCAGCAGCGCCGAGGGGGGCACAGATACGCAGTATTTT	CASSAEGGTDTQYF
.	.	TRBJ2-4	TRBV10-3	TGTGCCATCAGTGAGTTCCTACAAAACATTCAGTACTTC	CAISEFLQNIQYF
.	.	TRBJ1-4	TRBV7-9	TGTGCCAGCAGCTCCCCCGGGCTCGACACCTCAACTAATGAAAAACTGTTTTTT	CASSSPGLDTSTNEKLFF
TRBD2	few	TRBJ2-5	TRBV5-4	TGTGCCAGCAGCTCTCTAGGGAGCGGGGATCAAGAGACCCAGTACTTC	CASSSLGSGDQETQYF
.	once	TRBJ2-5	TRBV5-4	TGTGCCAGCAGCTCTCTCCAGGGTTCACAAGAGACCCAGTACTTC	CASSSLQGSQETQYF
TRBD1	.	TRBJ2-1	TRBV18	TGTGCCAGCTCACCCGGGACAGGGGGAAACAATGAGCAGTTCTTC	CASSPGTGGNNEQFF
.	.	TRBJ2-7	TRBV4-1	TGCGCCAGCAGCCAAGAGAAGTTTGCCTCCGAGCAGTACTTC	CASSQEKFASEQYF
.	once	TRBJ2-7	TRBV13	TGTGCCAGCAGCTTAGGGACCAGCTCCTACGAGCAGTACTTC	CASSLGTSSYEQYF
.	.	TRBJ2-2	TRBV5-6	TGTGCCAGCAGCGGGGCTATGATGAGCGAGGGAGTCGGGGAGCTGTTTTTT	CASSGAMMSEGVGELFF
TRBD2	.	TRBJ2-7	TRBV29-1	TGCAGCGTTGTGGGGGGGATCTCCTACGAGCAGTACTTC	CSVVGGISYEQYF
.	.	TRBJ2-7	TRBV27	TGTGCCAGCAGTTGGGGCTCCGGCGACGAGCAGTACTTC	CASSWGSGDEQYF
TRBD1	.	TRBJ2-2	TRBV19	TGTGCCAGTAGTGCTCTGACCGGGACAGGGTGGCCCGGGGAGCTGTTTTTT	CASSALTGTGWPGELFF
.	.	TRBJ2-7	TRBV5-1	TGCGCCAGCAGCTTGCGGGACGGGTCCTACGAGCAGTACTTC	CASSLRDGSYEQYF
.	once	TRBJ1-1	TRBV29-1	TGCAGCGCCCGAGGGGGGCGGAGCACTGAAGCTTTCTTT	CSARGGRSTEAFF
TRBD2	.	TRBJ2-1	TRBV7-9	TGTGCCAGCAGCGTTACCGGGACTAGCAGGGATGAGCAGTTCTTC	CASSVTGTSRDEQFF
.	.	TRBJ1-1	TRBV19	TGTGCCAGTAGTATGGTGGCAGTATGGGACACTGAAGCTTTCTTT	CASSMVAVWDTEAFF
.	.	TRBJ1-4	TRBV7-9	TGTGCCAGCAGCCCAGTTAAGGGCTTTAATGAAAAACTGTTTTTT	CASSPVKGFNEKLFF
.	.	TRBJ1-1	TRBV7-9	TGTGCCAGCCTCGGTCCCGGGGGAAACACTGAAGCTTTCTTT	CASLGPGGNTEAFF
.	.	TRBJ2-6	TRBV7-8	TGTGCCAGCAGCCCTCGGACGGCCGGGGCCAACGTCCTGACTTTC	CASSPRTAGANVLTF